The 2 T cell receptor beta chains in this list originate from one sample, sequenced in a study of human T cells and chemical hapten exposure. The time point: pre-sensitization, week 0. Treatment noted: therapeutic diphenylcyclopropenone sensitization with weekly scalp DPC. TCRdb independently ran MiXCR on the RACE reads; one entry per CDR3 protein. The sample includes 180,000 or so distinct CDR3 sequences, 25% to 35% seen only once; the top ten take approximately 3%. This material consisted of whole blood, taken in connection with sensitization to the hapten diphenylcyclopropenone (DPC). Every receptor here comes from a woman aged 25 to 39 with alopecia areata. Some clones in this sample may be carry-over from other donors' samples.

This clonotype turned up a few times. The V gene is TRBV7-8, the J gene TRBJ1-5, with 8 bases lining up with TRBD1. The CDR3 length is 15 residues. CDR1 SGHVS and CDR2 FQNEAQ come from the germline V gene. V gave up 5 bases and J gave up 5 bases; unmatched junction bases: 8. The CDR3 bases are TGTGCCAGCAGCAACGGACAGGGAAGTCATCAGCCCCAGCATTTT. Translation: CASSNGQGSHQPQHF.

This sequence joins TRBV10-3 and TRBJ2-7; 10 nucleotides align to TRBD1. The CDR3 is 13 residues long. Germline CDR1 reads ENHRY; CDR2 reads SYGVKD. Trimming at V came to 11 bases and at J to 1 base, leaving 5 bases not matched to a gene. CDR3 DNA: TGTGCCGTTAGGGACAGGGGTTCCTACGAGCAGTACTTC. Translating it yields CAVRDRGSYEQYF.